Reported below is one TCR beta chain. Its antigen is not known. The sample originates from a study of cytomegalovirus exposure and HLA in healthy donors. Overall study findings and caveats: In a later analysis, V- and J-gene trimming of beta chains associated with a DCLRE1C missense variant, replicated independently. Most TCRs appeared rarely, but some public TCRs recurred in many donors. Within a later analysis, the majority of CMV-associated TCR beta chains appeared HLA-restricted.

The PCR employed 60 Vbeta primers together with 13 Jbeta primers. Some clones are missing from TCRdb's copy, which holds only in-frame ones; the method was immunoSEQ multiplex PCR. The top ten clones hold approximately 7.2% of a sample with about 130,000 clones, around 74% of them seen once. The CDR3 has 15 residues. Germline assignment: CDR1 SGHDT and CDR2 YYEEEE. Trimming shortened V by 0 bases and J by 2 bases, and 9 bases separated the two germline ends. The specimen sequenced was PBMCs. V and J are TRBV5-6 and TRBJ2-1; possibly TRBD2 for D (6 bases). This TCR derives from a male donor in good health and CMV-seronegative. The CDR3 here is CASSLASGAYNEQFF. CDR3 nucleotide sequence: TGTGCCAGCAGCTTGGCGTCGGGGGCCTACAATGAGCAGTTCTTC.